The 22 T cell receptor beta chains listed next were all sequenced from one sample in a study of blood T cell repertoires in COVID-19. Method: immunoSEQ multiplex PCR; TCRdb's copy keeps in-frame clones and lacks some. Of 190,000 or so clones listed, approximately 85% are singletons. The sequenced material came from peripheral blood. The receptor set was obtained from a woman of 80 years or more with acute or convalescent COVID-19.

This chain joins TRBV19 and TRBJ2-4; 9 positions match TRBD2. The CDR3 extends over 16 amino acids. Per germline, CDR1 LNHDA and CDR2 SQIVND (reference sequence). Unmatched junction bases numbered 0, after V lost 0 bases and J lost 0 bases. As DNA, the CDR3 is TGTGCCAGTAGTATAGAGACTAGCGGAGCCAAAAACATTCAGTACTTC. Encoded protein: CASSIETSGAKNIQYF.

The CDR3 protein is CSVQGAYEQYF. CDR3 nucleotide sequence: TGCAGCGTTCAGGGGGCTTACGAGCAGTACTTC. The chain employs TRBV29-1 and TRBJ2-7; 8 bases map to TRBD1. The germline V gene has CDR1 SQVTM and CDR2 ANQGSEA. Trimming cost V 5 bases and J 4 bases; bases outside gene matches: 1. There are 11 residues in the CDR3.

V gene TRBV5-5 combines with J gene TRBJ1-5, with D unresolved. This CDR3 has 16 residues. Germline V lookup: CDR1 SGHKS, CDR2 YYEKEE (reference sequence). V was trimmed by 3 bases and J by 2 bases, leaving 15 bases between them. CDR3 amino acids: CASSWGGSPGNQPQHF. In DNA form, the CDR3 reads TGTGCCAGCAGCTGGGGAGGGAGTCCTGGCAATCAGCCCCAGCATTTT.

This chain joins TRBV7-2 and TRBJ1-4; 8 bases line up with TRBD1. The J segment lost 8 bases and the V segment lost 2 bases, leaving 10 bases of the junction unmatched. Germline V gene sequence: CDR1 SGHTA, CDR2 FQGNSA. The CDR3 covers 16 residues. The CDR3 coding sequence is TGTGCCAGCAGCTTACCGTCGGGACAGGCCCAGGAAAAACTGTTTTTT. Encoded protein: CASSLPSGQAQEKLFF.

V and J are TRBV6-5 and TRBJ1-3; D gene uncertain. Trimming took off 6 bases at V and 4 bases at J, with 13 bases between the two ends. Looked up from germline, CDR1 is MNHEY and CDR2 is SVGAGI. This CDR3 is 14 amino acids long. The CDR3 is CASSLMVAGNTIYF. The CDR3 bases are TGTGCCAGCAGCCTTATGGTTGCGGGAAACACCATATATTTT.

V gene TRBV6-6 combines with J gene TRBJ1-1, with 8 bases that match TRBD1. J was trimmed by 11 bases and V by 5 bases; bases with no gene match: 22. The germline CDR1 and CDR2 sequences are MNHNY and SVGAGI (reference sequence). The CDR3 has 17 amino acids. The CDR3 loop is CASSPGTQGALAFEAFF. The CDR3 DNA reads as TGTGCCAGCAGTCCCGGCACCCAGGGGGCGCTTGCGTTTGAGGCTTTCTTT.

The chain links TRBV6-5 to TRBJ1-4; D is unclear. The CDR3 is 13 amino acids. Germline V gives CDR1 MNHEY, CDR2 SVGAGI. V dropped 2 bases and J dropped 7 bases, with 8 bases sitting between them. The CDR3 is CASSYRRSEKLFF. The CDR3 DNA is TGTGCCAGCAGTTACAGGAGAAGTGAAAAACTGTTTTTT.

This clone was seen ten or more times. The gene calls are TRBV6-6 and TRBJ2-2, with D unresolved. The CDR3 length is 16 residues. The germline V gene encodes CDR1 MNHNY and CDR2 SVGAGI (reference sequence). Trimming left V 2 bases short and J 0 bases short, with 10 bases between. For the CDR3, the DNA is TGTGCCAGCAGTTACGGCAGGCTGACGAACACCGGGGAGCTGTTTTTT. Translating gives CASSYGRLTNTGELFF.

This clone has more than one count but fewer than ten. The chain links TRBV3-1 (or the pseudogene TRBV3-2) to TRBJ1-4, with D perhaps matching TRBD1 (5 bases). Germline CDR1 and CDR2: LGHDT and YNNKEL (reference sequence). The V and J ends lost 4 bases and 6 bases respectively, with 18 bases between them. This CDR3 has 16 residues. This CDR3 reads CASSLKSGGVYEKLFF. CDR3 nucleotide sequence: TGTGCCAGCAGCCTCAAGTCAGGAGGGGTGTATGAAAAACTGTTTTTT.

The V and J genes are TRBV12-3 or TRBV12-4 and TRBJ1-1; D is unclear. The CDR3 totals 12 residues. The germline V and J ends were trimmed by 6 bases and 3 bases, with 8 bases remaining between them. CDR3 DNA: TGTGCCAGCAGGCAGATGGACACTGAAGCTTTCTTT. This codes for CASRQMDTEAFF.

V is TRBV3-1 (or the pseudogene TRBV3-2) and J is TRBJ2-7, with 10 positions matching TRBD1. V shed 0 bases and J 4 bases; nucleotides not matched to a gene: 6. Germline V gene sequence: CDR1 LGHDT, CDR2 YNNKEL (reference sequence). The CDR3 runs 16 residues. The CDR3 DNA reads TGTGCCAGCAGCCAAGACCCGGGACAGGGGAGATACGAGCAGTACTTC. Its translation: CASSQDPGQGRYEQYF.

The V gene is TRBV6-5, the J gene TRBJ2-5, with 7 bases lining up with TRBD1. From germline, CDR1 is MNHEY and CDR2 SVGAGI. This CDR3 has 16 amino acids. V lost 4 bases, J lost 5 bases, and 13 bases stayed unmatched. The DNA for the CDR3 is TGTGCCAGCAGTTCGGACAGGCCAGGGTTAGGGGAGACCCAGTACTTC. It specifies CASSSDRPGLGETQYF.

CDR3 nucleotides: TGTGCCAGCAGCGCAACCGGGACAGGGAACTATGGCTACACCTTC. Residues: CASSATGTGNYGYTF. The chain carries TRBV9 and TRBJ1-2, with 9 bases lining up with TRBD1. The CDR3 runs 15 residues. The germline V gene encodes CDR1 SGDLS and CDR2 YYNGEE. Trimming at V came to 3 bases and at J to 2 bases, leaving 5 bases not matched to a gene.

The chain is built from TRBV11-3 and TRBJ2-2; 7 bases are shared with TRBD1. The V gene end was trimmed by 7 bases and the J gene end by 1 base; junction bases not matched to a gene: 12. The length of the CDR3 is 17 residues. CDR1 is SGHNT and CDR2 is YENEEA in the germline V gene. The CDR3 loop is CASIIQGPNENTGELFF. The CDR3 DNA reads TGTGCCAGCATTATACAGGGGCCGAACGAGAACACCGGGGAGCTGTTTTTT.

The V and J genes are TRBV19 and TRBJ1-6; the match to TRBD1 covers 7 bases. The CDR3 covers 14 residues. With V trimmed by 3 bases and J by 10 bases, 6 bases remained unmatched. The germline CDR1 and CDR2 sequences are LNHDA and SQIVND (reference sequence). This chain's CDR3 is CASSIQGVNSPLHF. Written as DNA, the CDR3 is TGTGCCAGTAGTATTCAGGGGGTTAACTCACCCCTCCACTTT.

The chain employs TRBV23-1 and TRBJ2-3; D unresolved. TRBV23-1 is an ORF, with its function uncertain. The CDR3 is made up of 15 amino acids. V was shortened by 1 base and J by 2 bases, with 10 bases between the two germline ends. The CDR3 DNA reads TGCGCCAGCAGTCAATGGGCAGCCGCCACAGATACGCAGTATTTT. Translation gives CASSQWAAATDTQYF.

This chain links TRBV19 with TRBJ2-5, with 8 bases lining up with TRBD1. This CDR3 is built from 13 residues. Germline CDR1 and CDR2: LNHDA and SQIVND (reference sequence). The V and J ends lost 8 bases and 5 bases, in that order; junction bases with no gene match: 7. DNA for the CDR3: TGTGCCAGTCATCCCCGGACAGGGGAGACCCAGTACTTC. Translation gives CASHPRTGETQYF.

In this sample, this clone turned up a few times. Within the sample, other DNA sequences also encode this same CDR3. The V and J genes are TRBV5-1 and TRBJ1-2; 10 bases are a match to TRBD1. Germline V lookup: CDR1 SGHRS, CDR2 YFSETQ. This CDR3 spans 14 amino acids. Germline trimming cut 0 bases from V and 4 bases from J; bases unmatched to any gene: 0. The CDR3, as DNA: TGCGCCAGCAGCTTGGGGGACAGGGGCTATGGCTACACCTTC. This translates into CASSLGDRGYGYTF.

The chain joins TRBV5-1 to TRBJ1-1; 9 bases are shared with TRBD1. There are 12 residues in the CDR3. The germline CDR1 and CDR2 sequences are SGHRS and YFSETQ. Unmatched junction bases numbered 6, after V lost 4 bases and J lost 11 bases. The chain's CDR3 is CASSRDREVAFF. CDR3 nucleotide sequence: TGCGCCAGCAGCCGGGACAGGGAAGTGGCTTTCTTT. Based on the CDR3 plus reference TRBV5-1 and TRBJ1-1, the full variable domain is KAGVTQTPRYLIKTRGQQVTLSCSPISGHRSVSWYQQTPGQGLQFLFEYFSETQRNKGNFPGRFSGRQFSNSRSEMNVSTLELGDSALYLCASSRDREVAFFGQGTRLTVV.

The chain carries TRBV29-1 and TRBJ2-1, with D maybe TRBD2 (5 bases). The length of the CDR3 is 10 residues. The germline V gene encodes CDR1 SQVTM and CDR2 ANQGSEA. The CDR3 spells CTRSGNEQFF. The CDR3 bases are TGCACCCGGTCGGGGAATGAGCAGTTCTTC.

The V call is TRBV7-3, the J call TRBJ2-1; 10 positions agree with TRBD2. The CDR3 has 16 residues. Germline assignment: CDR1 SGHTA and CDR2 FQGTGA. The trim removed 4 bases at V and 0 bases at J, leaving 3 bases unmatched. The CDR3 reads CASSSGLASSYNEQFF. CDR3 coding DNA: TGTGCCAGCAGCTCGGGACTAGCGTCCTCCTACAATGAGCAGTTCTTC.

V and J are TRBV6-2 or TRBV6-3 and TRBJ1-5, with a weak D call TRBD1 (5 bases). With 5 bases removed from V and 9 bases from J, the gap between germline ends came to 17 bases. The germline gives CDR1 MNHEY, CDR2 SVGEGT. This CDR3 spans 14 amino acids. The CDR3 protein is CASSTGSQQWPQHF. DNA for the CDR3: TGTGCCAGCAGTACAGGTTCCCAGCAATGGCCCCAGCATTTT.